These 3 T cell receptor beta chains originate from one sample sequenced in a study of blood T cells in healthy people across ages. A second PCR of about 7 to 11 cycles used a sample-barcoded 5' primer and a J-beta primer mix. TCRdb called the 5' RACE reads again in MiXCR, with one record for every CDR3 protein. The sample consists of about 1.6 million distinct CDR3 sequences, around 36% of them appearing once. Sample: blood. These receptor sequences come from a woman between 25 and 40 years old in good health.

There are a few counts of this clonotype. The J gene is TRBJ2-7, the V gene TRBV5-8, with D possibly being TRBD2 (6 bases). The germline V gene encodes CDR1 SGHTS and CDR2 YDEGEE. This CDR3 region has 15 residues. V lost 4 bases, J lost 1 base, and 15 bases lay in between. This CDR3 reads CASSPGGPPSYEQYF. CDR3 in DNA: TGTGCCAGCAGCCCCGGGGGTCCCCCTTCCTACGAGCAGTACTTC.

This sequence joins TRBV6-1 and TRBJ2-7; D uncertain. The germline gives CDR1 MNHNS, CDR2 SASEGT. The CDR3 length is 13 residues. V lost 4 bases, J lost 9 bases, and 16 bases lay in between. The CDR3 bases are TGTGCCAGCAGTGTGGGCACCCCTGGTGGGCAGTACTTC. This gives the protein CASSVGTPGGQYF.

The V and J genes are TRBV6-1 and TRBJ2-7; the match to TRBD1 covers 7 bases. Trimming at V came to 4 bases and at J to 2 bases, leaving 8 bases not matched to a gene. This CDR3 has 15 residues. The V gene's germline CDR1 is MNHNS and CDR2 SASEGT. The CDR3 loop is CASSGRTGKPYEQYF. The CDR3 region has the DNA TGTGCCAGCAGTGGACGGACAGGCAAACCCTACGAGCAGTACTTC.